The clone carrying this TCR beta chain was seen repeatedly, ten times or more. MiXCR was run by TCRdb on the RT-PCR reads, yielding one entry per CDR3 protein. The data contain more than 600,000 distinct CDR3 sequences, 14% of them seen just once; the ten biggest clones take up 3.6%. The germline CDR1 and CDR2 sequences are DFQATT and SNEGSKA (reference sequence). The CDR3 totals 14 residues. Trimming removed 3 bases from V and 13 bases from J, with 19 bases in between. The clonotype was recovered from a female donor in good health, serving as a healthy control. Sequencing was performed on memory CD4+ T cells from blood. This chain links TRBV20-1 with TRBJ1-6; D remains unclear. The CDR3 loop reads CSASGQAPSGPLHF. CDR3 coding DNA: TGCAGTGCTAGCGGTCAGGCGCCTTCGGGTCCCCTCCACTTT.